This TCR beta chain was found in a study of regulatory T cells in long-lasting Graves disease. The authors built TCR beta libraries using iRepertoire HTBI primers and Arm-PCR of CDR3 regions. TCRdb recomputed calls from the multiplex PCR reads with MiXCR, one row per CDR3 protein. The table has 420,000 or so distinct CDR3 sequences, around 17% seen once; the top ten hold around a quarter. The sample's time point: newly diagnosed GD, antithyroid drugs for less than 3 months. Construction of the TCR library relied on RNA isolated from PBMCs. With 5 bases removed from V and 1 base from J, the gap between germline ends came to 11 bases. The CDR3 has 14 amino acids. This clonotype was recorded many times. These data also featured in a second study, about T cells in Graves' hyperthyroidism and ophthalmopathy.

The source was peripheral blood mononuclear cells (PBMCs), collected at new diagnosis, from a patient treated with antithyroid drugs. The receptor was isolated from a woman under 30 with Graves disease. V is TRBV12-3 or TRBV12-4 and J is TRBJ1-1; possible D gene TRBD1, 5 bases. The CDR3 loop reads CASSPMDKNTEAFF. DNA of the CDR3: TGTGCCAGCAGTCCAATGGACAAGAACACTGAAGCTTTCTTT.